This TCR beta chain was recorded in a study of CD8 T cells in ankylosing spondylitis. TCRdb reprocessed the 5' RACE reads via MiXCR and lists one record per CDR3 protein. The repertoire holds around 250,000 distinct CDR3 sequences, with under 35% as singletons. Germline V CDR1 and CDR2: DFQATT, SNEGSKA (reference sequence). Trimming pared 3 bases from V and 3 bases from J, leaving 11 bases between. The CDR3 consists of 13 residues. This sequence joins TRBV20-1 and TRBJ1-1, with D possibly TRBD1 on 5 matching bases. The receptor was isolated from a male donor with ankylosing spondylitis or in good health (not recorded which). Sequencing was performed on blood, either unsorted or a sorted T cell fraction (not recorded which). CDR3 sequence: CSASRRGDTEAFF. CDR3 DNA: TGCAGTGCTAGCCGAAGGGGAGACACTGAAGCTTTCTTT.